One sample yielded the 26 T cell receptor beta chains listed below, sequenced in a study of T cells after yellow fever vaccination. TCRdb re-called the 5' RACE reads with MiXCR, one entry per CDR3 protein. The repertoire holds approximately 300,000 distinct CDR3 sequences, with over 8% as singletons. Source: PBMCs, taken on the day of the first yellow fever vaccination. These receptors originate from a man between 18 and 35 years old who received the YFV17D yellow fever vaccine.

This clonotype was observed a few times. The rearrangement links TRBV12-3 or TRBV12-4 to TRBJ2-2; D ambiguous. The CDR3 is 13 amino acids. V gave up 8 bases and J gave up 2 bases, with 9 bases separating them. CDR3 DNA sequence: TGTGCCAGCGAGACGGATAACACCGGGGAGCTGTTTTTT. Translating it yields CASETDNTGELFF.

Many counts were recorded for this clonotype. The V gene is TRBV7-9, the J gene TRBJ2-5; the D gene is possibly TRBD1 (6 bases). The CDR3 runs to 16 residues. Germline values: CDR1 SEHNR, CDR2 FQNEAQ (reference sequence). The V and J ends lost 0 bases and 1 base respectively, with 12 bases between them. Here the CDR3 reads CASSLAGAILQETQYF. As DNA, the CDR3 is TGTGCCAGCAGCTTAGCGGGGGCCATCCTCCAAGAGACCCAGTACTTC.

This clonotype was seen repeatedly, ten times or more. This chain links TRBV7-2 with TRBJ2-1, with 7 bases identical to TRBD1. V lost 1 base and J lost 7; bases outside the gene matches: 1. The germline gives CDR1 SGHTA, CDR2 FQGNSA. The CDR3 covers 13 residues. Here the CDR3 reads CASSLDRGNEQFF. CDR3 coding DNA: TGTGCCAGCAGCTTAGACAGGGGAAATGAGCAGTTCTTC.

The chain recombines TRBV4-2 with TRBJ2-5; the match to TRBD2 covers 7 bases. The V segment lost 1 base and the J segment 1 base; nucleotides outside the gene matches: 12. Per the germline V gene, CDR1 is LGHNA and CDR2 is YNFKEQ. This CDR3 comprises 18 residues. The CDR3 coding sequence is TGTGCCAGCAGCCAAGGGGGAGGCGCGGGGGTGGTCCAAGAGACCCAGTACTTC. The encoded protein is CASSQGGGAGVVQETQYF.

The chain joins TRBV2 to TRBJ2-7; possibly TRBD1 for D (5 bases). Trimming took 4 bases from V and 1 from J, leaving 11 bases between them. Germline assignment: CDR1 SNHLY and CDR2 FYNNEI. The CDR3 consists of 14 residues. This CDR3 is CASSATGSSYEQYV. In DNA form, the CDR3 reads TGTGCCAGCAGTGCTACAGGAAGTTCCTACGAGCAGTACGTC.

This clonotype was recorded many times. This chain uses TRBV7-2 with TRBJ2-3; D remains ambiguous. The CDR3 runs to 13 residues. V was cut by 4 bases and J by 1 base, with 6 bases left in between. Looked up from germline, CDR1 is SGHTA and CDR2 is FQGNSA. This CDR3 is CASSSVGTDTQYF. DNA for the CDR3: TGTGCCAGCAGCTCGGTCGGCACAGATACGCAGTATTTT.

J is TRBJ1-6 and V is TRBV23-1; D gene unclear. TRBV23-1 is reported as an ORF; its role is uncertain. The CDR3 contains 14 residues. The V gene lost 3 bases and the J gene lost 9 bases, with 12 bases spanning the gap. In nucleotides, the CDR3 is TGCGCCAGCAGTCAGCCCTTATATGGTTCACCCCTCCACTTT. It translates to CASSQPLYGSPLHF.

This clonotype has a handful of counts. V gene TRBV19 combines with J gene TRBJ1-5; D uncertain. Between the trimmed V and J ends, which lost 3 bases and 3 bases, there was a span of 12 bases. Germline values: CDR1 LNHDA, CDR2 SQIVND (reference sequence). The CDR3 contains 15 residues. This CDR3 is CASSIGWANNQPQHF. Written as DNA, the CDR3 is TGTGCCAGTAGTATTGGGTGGGCTAACAATCAGCCCCAGCATTTT.

This clonotype was recorded a few times. The chain carries TRBV7-3 and TRBJ2-2; D is ambiguous. V gave up 3 bases and J gave up 1 base, with 6 bases separating them. Germline lookup yields CDR1 SGHTA and CDR2 FQGTGA. This CDR3 comprises 14 residues. CDR3 sequence: CASSFYLNTGELFF. The DNA of the CDR3 is TGTGCCAGCAGCTTTTACTTGAACACCGGGGAGCTGTTTTTT.

The chain employs TRBV20-1 and TRBJ2-7; D is possibly TRBD1 (5 bases). Germline-derived CDR1 and CDR2 are DFQATT and SNEGSKA (reference sequence). The CDR3 contains 13 residues. V was clipped by 6 bases and J by 0 bases, with 12 bases between them. The chain's CDR3 is CSAPTASSYEQYF. CDR3 DNA: TGCAGTGCACCGACAGCTAGCTCCTACGAGCAGTACTTC.

The J gene is TRBJ2-7, the V gene TRBV6-2 or TRBV6-3; D is perhaps TRBD1 (5 bases). The V end was cut by 1 base, the J end by 5 bases, with 15 bases between. CDR3 length: 15 amino acids. Germline loops: CDR1 MNHEY, CDR2 SVGEGT. The CDR3 coding sequence is TGTGCCAGCAGTTACTTACAAGGGGTCTACAACGAGCAGTACTTC. Translation gives CASSYLQGVYNEQYF.

The chain carries TRBV6-1 and TRBJ1-5; 7 nucleotides align to TRBD1. The CDR3 is 14 amino acids. The germline V gene has CDR1 MNHNS and CDR2 SASEGT. J gave up 3 bases and V 6 bases, and 5 bases lay outside the gene matches. The CDR3 nucleotides read TGTGCCAGCAGCCCGACAGGGTTCAATCAGCCCCAGCATTTT. This sequence encodes CASSPTGFNQPQHF.

In this sample, this clonotype turned up many times. The V call is TRBV29-1, the J call TRBJ1-2; D is unresolved. Trimming took 4 bases from V and 8 from J, leaving 11 bases between them. The CDR3 length is 11 residues. Germline V gives CDR1 SQVTM, CDR2 ANQGSEA. Written as DNA, the CDR3 is TGCAGCGTTGCCGCTGACACCGGCTACACCTTC. It translates to CSVAADTGYTF.

This clonotype was counted many times. The rearrangement uses TRBV7-2 and TRBJ2-1, with D tentatively TRBD2 (7 bases). Deletions cut 0 bases from V and 7 bases from J, with 13 bases between. Germline V gene sequence: CDR1 SGHTA, CDR2 FQGNSA. The CDR3 totals 15 residues. CDR3 bases: TGTGCCAGCAGCTTAGCTTGGACTAGGGGGAATGAGCAGTTCTTC. The encoded protein is CASSLAWTRGNEQFF.

The V and J genes are TRBV20-1 and TRBJ2-5; 9 bases fit TRBD2. Germline CDR1 is DFQATT and CDR2 is SNEGSKA (reference sequence). This CDR3 comprises 15 residues. The ends lost 6 bases at V and 7 bases at J; junction bases unmatched: 15. The CDR3: CSAIRAGGHRGTQYF. Written as DNA, the CDR3 is TGCAGTGCCATAAGGGCGGGGGGGCATCGAGGGACCCAGTACTTC.

This clonotype was seen a few times. This chain links TRBV2 with TRBJ2-7; D possibly corresponds to TRBD1 (6 bases). Deletions cut 8 bases from V and 4 bases from J, with 12 bases between. Germline CDR1 SNHLY, CDR2 FYNNEI. The CDR3 loop spans 12 amino acids. The CDR3 sequence is CASLTGFYEQYF. CDR3 sequence (DNA): TGTGCCAGCCTAACAGGGTTTTACGAGCAGTACTTC.

This clonotype was observed at least ten times. This rearrangement joins TRBV4-1 to TRBJ2-7, with TRBD1 matching 10 bases. The CDR3 sequence is 14 residues long. CDR1 and CDR2 from the germline V gene are MGHRA and YSYEKL. V lost 4 bases and J lost 5; bases outside the gene matches: 5. The DNA for the CDR3 is TGCGCCAGCAGCCTCTTGGGACAGGGGAACGAGCAGTACTTC. Residues: CASSLLGQGNEQYF.

The V call is TRBV7-6, the J call TRBJ1-6; D possibly corresponds to TRBD1 (6 bases). Trimming took 4 bases from V and 1 from J, leaving 20 bases between them. The length of the CDR3 is 19 residues. Germline assignment: CDR1 SGHVS and CDR2 FNYEAQ. CDR3 nucleotides: TGTGCCAGCAGCTCCAGGGAGGGGGGGGCTTTGTCCTATAATTCACCCCTCCACTTT. Encoded protein: CASSSREGGALSYNSPLHF.

This clonotype was counted at least ten times. Germline and junction disagree at one end, which may indicate a read error. The V call is TRBV5-1, the J call TRBJ2-5; 7 bases are a match to TRBD1. Looked up from germline, CDR1 is SGHRS and CDR2 is YFSETQ. This CDR3 is built from 14 residues. The CDR3 coding sequence is TGTGCCAGCAGCCTAGGGACAGCACAAGAGACCCAGTACTTC. Protein sequence: CASSLGTAQETQYF.

The sample holds a few counts of this clonotype. V gene TRBV5-1 combines with J gene TRBJ2-7; 9 bases match TRBD1. The CDR3 loop spans 16 amino acids. With 6 bases clipped from V and 2 bases from J, the junction kept 12 bases outside the gene matches. Per germline, CDR1 SGHRS and CDR2 YFSETQ. The CDR3 DNA follows: TGCGCCAGCACTCCGACCGGGGACAGGGTTGCCTACGAGCAGTACTTC. Amino acids: CASTPTGDRVAYEQYF.

J is TRBJ2-2 and V is TRBV4-1; D uncertain. Per the germline V gene, CDR1 is MGHRA and CDR2 is YSYEKL. The CDR3 loop spans 14 amino acids. The V and J ends lost 1 base and 2 bases respectively, with 5 bases between them. Written as DNA, the CDR3 is TGCGCCAGCAGCCAAGCCCCTAACACCGGGGAGCTGTTTTTT. Translated: CASSQAPNTGELFF.

This chain uses TRBV6-2 or TRBV6-3 with TRBJ1-5; D is possibly TRBD1 (5 bases). CDR3 size: 19 residues. Trimming left V 8 bases short and J 0 bases short, with 26 bases between. Germline CDR1 and CDR2: MNHEY and SVGEGT. The CDR3 loop is CASFSIRGLRFNSNQPQHF. CDR3 bases: TGTGCCAGCTTTAGTATAAGGGGCCTACGATTTAATAGCAATCAGCCCCAGCATTTT.

The table lists this clonotype with a few counts. The gene calls are TRBV20-1 and TRBJ1-1, with 7 bases that match TRBD1. The germline gives CDR1 DFQATT, CDR2 SNEGSKA (reference sequence). The ends lost 3 bases at V and 6 bases at J; junction bases unmatched: 7. There are 13 residues in the CDR3. The CDR3 reads CSARSQGGPEAFF. CDR3 coding DNA: TGCAGTGCTAGGAGCCAGGGGGGACCTGAAGCTTTCTTT.

Only a few counts were recorded for this clonotype. V gene TRBV27 combines with J gene TRBJ2-2, with D unresolved. The germline V and J ends were trimmed by 5 bases and 2 bases, with 9 bases remaining between them. The CDR3 has 14 amino acids. Germline assignment: CDR1 MNHEY and CDR2 SMNVEV (reference sequence). CDR3 DNA sequence: TGTGCCAGCAGTCCTACATACAACACCGGGGAGCTGTTTTTT. Protein product: CASSPTYNTGELFF.

This chain joins TRBV29-1 and TRBJ1-2; weak D call: TRBD1 (5 bases). V lost 3 bases, J lost 7 bases, and 12 bases lay in between. The CDR3 extends over 12 amino acids. Germline V gene lookup returns CDR1 SQVTM and CDR2 ANQGSEA. CDR3: CSVDRDRLGYTF. In nucleotides, the CDR3 is TGCAGCGTTGACCGGGACCGACTTGGCTACACCTTC.

This clonotype was found many times. This rearrangement joins TRBV4-1 to TRBJ2-5, with unresolved D. CDR1 and CDR2 (germline): MGHRA, YSYEKL. The CDR3 has 16 amino acids. V was clipped by 0 bases and J by 3 bases, with 14 bases between them. CDR3 loop: CASSQESQNREETQYF. As DNA, the CDR3 is TGCGCCAGCAGCCAAGAAAGTCAAAACAGAGAAGAGACCCAGTACTTC.